These 23 T cell receptor beta chains came from one sample sequenced in a study of blood T cell repertoires in COVID-19. The method was immunoSEQ multiplex PCR; TCRdb's version includes in-frame clones alone and lacks a portion of them. The table includes some 260,000 clones, roughly 90% detected once. What was sequenced was peripheral blood. The receptors were gathered from a woman between 40 and 55 years old who had recovered from COVID-19.

V usage is TRBV5-5 and J usage is TRBJ1-1; perhaps TRBD1 as D (5 bases). The ends were cut back, 1 base at V and 5 bases at J, with 12 bases in the middle. There are 14 residues in the CDR3. Germline V gene data show CDR1 as SGHKS and CDR2 as YYEKEE (reference sequence). CDR3 nucleotides: TGTGCCAGCAGCTTGTGGAATCCAGGGACTGAAGCTTTCTTT. Amino acids: CASSLWNPGTEAFF.

The chain has TRBV10-3 and TRBJ2-3; 7 nucleotides match TRBD2. The germline gives CDR1 ENHRY, CDR2 SYGVKD. V lost 6 bases and J lost 4; bases outside the gene matches: 13. The CDR3 sequence is 16 residues long. The CDR3 DNA sequence: TGTGCCATCAGGAGTGGGAGGGGAGTGGACGCAGATACGCAGTATTTT. It specifies CAIRSGRGVDADTQYF.

The CDR3 DNA reads as TGCGCCAGCAGCCAAGATAGGGCGGGGGCCAAACGTGGGACCCAGTACTTC. Translated, it gives CASSQDRAGAKRGTQYF. The J gene is TRBJ2-5, the V gene TRBV4-1; D may be TRBD2 (7 bases). Germline-derived CDR1 and CDR2 are MGHRA and YSYEKL. Trimming removed 0 bases at V and 7 bases at J, with 21 bases between. The CDR3 is 17 residues long.

V is TRBV6-5 and J is TRBJ1-2; D possibly corresponds to TRBD1 (6 bases). This CDR3 is 13 amino acids long. Looked up from germline, CDR1 is MNHEY and CDR2 is SVGAGI. V lost 4 bases and J 4 bases, leaving 10 bases between the germline ends. The chain's CDR3 is CASSSLDSYGYTF. The CDR3 nucleotides are TGTGCCAGCAGTTCCCTGGACAGCTATGGCTACACCTTC.

V and J are TRBV29-1 and TRBJ1-2; 8 bases are shared with TRBD1. Germline CDR1 is SQVTM and CDR2 is ANQGSEA. The CDR3 extends over 15 amino acids. Trimming took 7 bases from V and 4 from J; bases not matched to a gene: 14. CDR3 residues: CSADTGGASFYGYTF. CDR3 coding DNA: TGCAGCGCCGATACAGGGGGTGCATCCTTCTATGGCTACACCTTC.

This chain links TRBV10-3 with TRBJ1-1, with D tentatively TRBD1 (5 bases). Germline CDR1 ENHRY, CDR2 SYGVKD. This CDR3 contains 15 residues. Trimming stripped 6 bases from V and 5 bases from J, with 19 bases between. The CDR3 coding sequence is TGTGCCATCAGACCTTCTACGGACAAAACGACTGAAGCTTTCTTT. The encoded protein is CAIRPSTDKTTEAFF.

The chain uses TRBV27 and TRBJ2-3, with 12 bases that match TRBD2. The V segment lost 5 bases and the J segment 6 bases; nucleotides outside the gene matches: 9. CDR1 and CDR2 (germline): MNHEY, SMNVEV (reference sequence). This CDR3 contains 16 residues. The CDR3 DNA sequence: TGTGCCAGCAGTGCCAGACTAGCGGGAGCTGTGGATACGCAGTATTTT. Translated: CASSARLAGAVDTQYF.

The chain links TRBV9 to TRBJ2-3, with 16 bases aligning to TRBD2. This CDR3 spans 18 amino acids. Germline V gene sequence: CDR1 SGDLS, CDR2 YYNGEE. Losses at the gene ends were 2 bases for V and 2 bases for J; bases not matched to a gene: 5. The CDR3 loop is CASSVGLAGGGYTDTQYF. Written as DNA, the CDR3 is TGTGCCAGCAGCGTGGGACTAGCGGGAGGGGGGTACACAGATACGCAGTATTTT.

Turning to this clone: Other DNA sequences of this sample code for an identical CDR3. The chain combines TRBV20-1 with TRBJ2-7; 8 positions agree with TRBD1. Germline V gives CDR1 DFQATT, CDR2 SNEGSKA (reference sequence). The trim removed 6 bases at V and 4 bases at J, leaving 2 bases unmatched. The CDR3 spans 11 residues. CDR3: CSARQGYEQYF. The CDR3 DNA sequence: TGCAGTGCCCGACAGGGGTACGAGCAGTACTTC.

The V and J genes are TRBV7-9 and TRBJ2-3, with D possibly TRBD2 on 5 matching bases. The germline V gene has CDR1 SEHNR and CDR2 FQNEAQ (reference sequence). V lost 4 bases, J lost 3 bases, and 14 bases lay in between. There are 15 residues in the CDR3. The CDR3 coding sequence is TGTGCCAGCAGCTCCCCGGGCGGGCAGACAGATACGCAGTATTTT. It codes for CASSSPGGQTDTQYF.

The V gene is TRBV2, the J gene TRBJ1-5; D is unclear. This CDR3 region has 14 residues. Germline values: CDR1 SNHLY, CDR2 FYNNEI. Trimming removed 1 base from V and 4 bases from J, with 8 bases in between. CDR3 nucleotides: TGTGCCAGCAGTGAAGGCGGGTTAAATCAGCCCCAGCATTTT. Translation: CASSEGGLNQPQHF.

This clone occurred once. The chain links TRBV6-1 to TRBJ2-2, with TRBD2 as a possible D gene (6 bases). This CDR3 region has 14 residues. The germline CDR1 and CDR2 sequences are MNHNS and SASEGT. V lost 2 bases to trimming and J lost 7 bases, with 11 bases between them. The CDR3 region is CASSETRGIGELFF. The CDR3 DNA is TGTGCCAGCAGTGAAACCCGGGGGATCGGGGAGCTGTTTTTT.

This rearrangement joins TRBV18 to TRBJ2-1; 7 positions agree with TRBD1. The CDR3 sequence is 15 residues long. Per germline, CDR1 KGHSH and CDR2 LQKENI. V dropped 4 bases and J dropped 6; count of bases not matched to a gene: 9. For the CDR3, the DNA is TGTGCCAGCTCACTAGACAGGGTAGGGGGCAATGAGCAGTTCTTC. Amino acid sequence: CASSLDRVGGNEQFF.

This sequence joins TRBV9 and TRBJ2-3; D possibly corresponds to TRBD2 (5 bases). Germline CDR1 reads SGDLS; CDR2 reads YYNGEE. This CDR3 has 13 residues. Trimming shortened V by 4 bases and J by 4 bases, and 10 bases separated the two germline ends. CDR3 amino acids: CASSPEGADTQYF. In nucleotides, the CDR3 is TGTGCCAGCAGCCCAGAGGGAGCAGATACGCAGTATTTT.

This rearrangement joins TRBV19 to TRBJ1-2, with D possibly matching TRBD1 (5 bases). The V gene's germline CDR1 is LNHDA and CDR2 SQIVND (reference sequence). The CDR3 runs 14 residues. Deletions cut 2 bases from V and 2 bases from J, with 9 bases between. This CDR3 is CASSITGWNYGYTF. Here the CDR3 DNA reads TGTGCCAGTAGTATAACAGGTTGGAACTATGGCTACACCTTC.

The J gene is TRBJ1-4, the V gene TRBV2; TRBD1 matches 11 bases. The germline gives CDR1 SNHLY, CDR2 FYNNEI. With 5 bases clipped from V and 5 bases from J, the junction kept 4 bases outside the gene matches. The CDR3 runs 15 residues. In nucleotides, the CDR3 is TGTGCCAGCAGTCGACGGACAGGGGGCAATGAAAAACTGTTTTTT. It is translated as CASSRRTGGNEKLFF.

This chain links TRBV5-6 with TRBJ2-7, with D possibly being TRBD2 (6 bases). CDR3 length: 15 amino acids. V gave up 1 base and J gave up 2 bases, with 13 bases separating them. Germline loops: CDR1 SGHDT, CDR2 YYEEEE. In nucleotides, the CDR3 is TGTGCCAGCAGCTTGTGGGGACTTATTCCCTACGAGCAGTACTTC. Its protein product is CASSLWGLIPYEQYF.

V gene TRBV5-1 combines with J gene TRBJ1-5; maybe TRBD1 (6 bases). The V gene lost 2 bases and the J gene lost 1 base, with 10 bases spanning the gap. Germline V gene sequence: CDR1 SGHRS, CDR2 YFSETQ. The CDR3 has 15 residues. The CDR3 DNA sequence: TGCGCCAGCAGCTTAGAAACAGGGAGCAATCAGCCCCAGCATTTT. Translated: CASSLETGSNQPQHF.

The chain combines TRBV19 with TRBJ1-2, with TRBD1 as a possible D gene (6 bases). From germline, CDR1 is LNHDA and CDR2 SQIVND (reference sequence). V was shortened by 9 bases and J by 4 bases, with 15 bases between the two germline ends. This CDR3 comprises 13 residues. CDR3 DNA: TGTGCCAGCGAACAGGGCATTGGCTATGGCTACACCTTC. This encodes CASEQGIGYGYTF.

The chain is built from TRBV19 and TRBJ2-7, with TRBD2 matching 7 bases. With 0 bases clipped from V and 0 bases from J, the junction kept 2 bases outside the gene matches. CDR1 and CDR2 from the germline V gene are LNHDA and SQIVND (reference sequence). This CDR3 has 15 amino acids. CDR3 DNA: TGTGCCAGTAGTATAGACGCTAGCGGCTCCTACGAGCAGTACTTC. Translation: CASSIDASGSYEQYF.

This chain joins TRBV28 and TRBJ2-4, with 7 bases that match TRBD1. Germline CDR1 and CDR2: MDHEN and SYDVKM. The V segment lost 5 bases and the J segment 4 bases; nucleotides outside the gene matches: 8. The CDR3 has 15 amino acids. The CDR3 region is CASSPLGQPKNIQYF. In DNA form, the CDR3 reads TGTGCCAGCAGTCCATTGGGACAGCCGAAAAACATTCAGTACTTC.

This clone was counted once. This chain links TRBV3-1 (or the pseudogene TRBV3-2) with TRBJ2-2; 10 nucleotides agree with TRBD1. Germline CDR1 is LGHDT and CDR2 is YNNKEL (reference sequence). V gave up 4 bases and J gave up 0 bases; unmatched junction bases: 2. The CDR3 covers 16 residues. The CDR3 protein is CASSRGTGANTGELFF. DNA for the CDR3: TGTGCCAGCAGCCGCGGGACAGGGGCGAACACCGGGGAGCTGTTTTTT.

The chain joins TRBV6-5 to TRBJ2-1; TRBD2 matches at 11 bases. Trimming removed 10 bases from V and 5 bases from J; junction bases left unmatched: 4. CDR3 length: 13 residues. Germline-derived CDR1 and CDR2 are MNHEY and SVGAGI. The CDR3 loop reads CATATSGNNEQFF. CDR3 coding DNA: TGTGCCACTGCGACTAGCGGGAACAATGAGCAGTTCTTC.